These 14 T cell receptor beta chains were sequenced from one sample in a study of beta chain features in type 1 diabetes (dated by TCRdb to the late 2010s). These receptors have no identified antigens. Results the study describes overall, beyond this receptor: A moderate but significant shortening of TCRB CDR3 length was observed in type 1 diabetes patients in all four CD4+ subsets.

The library was obtained by the immunoSEQ multiplex PCR assay. The entire amount of isolated RNA was reverse transcribed using the High Capacity cDNA Reverse Transcription Kit, so the sequenced TCRB transcripts were expressed ones. In TCRdb, the immuneACCESS table is reduced to in-frame sequences with V and J assigned. These tables do not hold every clone; where another copy was compared, an unresolved V gene accounts for under half, and the others remain unexplained. The sample includes more than 95,000 clones, with around 15% observed a single time. Of the sample, roughly 2.6% falls within the top ten clones. Sample: central memory CD4+ T cells from blood. The receptors were sampled from a man aged 18 to 29 with type 1 diabetes.

The rearrangement uses TRBV29-1 and TRBJ1-1; D is ambiguous. The CDR3 contains 14 residues. The germline V and J ends were trimmed by 5 bases and 0 bases, with 13 bases remaining between them. Germline assignment: CDR1 SQVTM and CDR2 ANQGSEA. CDR3 coding DNA: TGCAGCGTTAACCGTGACCGAATGAACACTGAAGCTTTCTTT. Residues: CSVNRDRMNTEAFF.

The CDR3 reads CASSLASRSEAFF. The CDR3 DNA follows: TGTGCCAGCAGCTTGGCCAGCCGCTCCGAAGCTTTCTTT. The chain links TRBV5-6 to TRBJ1-1; D is unclear. The CDR3 is 13 residues long. Germline loops: CDR1 SGHDT, CDR2 YYEEEE. V was pared by 0 bases and J by 8 bases, with 11 bases between.

The chain links TRBV21-1 to TRBJ2-5; the table's D call, TRBD2, was not checked against the DNA. TRBV21-1 is termed a pseudogene. This CDR3 is 17 amino acids long. The CDR3: CASSNVEGLADQETQYF. The DNA for the CDR3 is TGTGCCAGCAGCAATGTAGAGGGACTAGCGGATCAAGAGACCCAGTACTTC.

This clone was counted a few times. The V call is TRBV6-5, the J call TRBJ2-5; TRBD2 might be the D (6 bases). The V end lost 5 bases, the J end lost 7 bases, and 8 bases lay between the germline ends. CDR1 and CDR2 from the germline V gene are MNHEY and SVGAGI. CDR3 length: 11 amino acids. CDR3 sequence reads: CASSHGGTQYF. CDR3 nucleotides: TGTGCCAGCAGTCACGGGGGGACCCAGTACTTC.

V gene TRBV6-5 combines with J gene TRBJ1-1; 12 bases fit TRBD1. Looked up from germline, CDR1 is MNHEY and CDR2 is SVGAGI. Trimming removed 6 bases from V and 5 bases from J; junction bases left unmatched: 7. CDR3 length: 15 amino acids. CDR3 bases: TGTGCCAGCAGGGGACAGGGGGCAGGAGTGACTGAAGCTTTCTTT. Its translation is CASRGQGAGVTEAFF.

The V gene is TRBV6-5, the J gene TRBJ2-3, with D hard to call. V shed 7 bases and J shed 11 bases, with 13 bases lying between them. This CDR3 is 11 amino acids long. The germline gives CDR1 MNHEY, CDR2 SVGAGI. The CDR3 region is CASTANKVQYF. The CDR3 DNA reads TGTGCCAGCACCGCAAACAAAGTGCAGTATTTT.

The rearrangement uses TRBV14 and TRBJ2-1; TRBD1 matches at 11 bases. The CDR3 extends over 18 amino acids. Germline assignment: CDR1 SGHDN and CDR2 FVKESK. With 3 bases clipped from V and 3 bases from J, the junction kept 10 bases outside the gene matches. CDR3 protein: CASSHQGRGQGGYNEQFF. The CDR3 nucleotides are TGTGCCAGCAGCCACCAAGGGAGGGGACAGGGGGGCTACAATGAGCAGTTCTTC.

This clone has a count of ten or more. The rearrangement uses TRBV4-2 and TRBJ2-1; 11 nucleotides agree with TRBD2. With 3 bases clipped from V and 9 bases from J, the junction kept 13 bases outside the gene matches. This CDR3 comprises 17 residues. Germline CDR1 and CDR2: LGHNA and YNFKEQ. CDR3 DNA sequence: TGTGCCAGCAGCCATCCCCCAACTAGCGGGAGAGTCGCTGAGCAGTTCTTC. This encodes CASSHPPTSGRVAEQFF.

There are a few counts of this clone. The genes are TRBV30 and TRBJ1-2, with 7 nucleotides matching TRBD1. This CDR3 spans 16 amino acids. Germline trimming cut 1 base from V and 4 bases from J; bases unmatched to any gene: 12. The V gene's germline CDR1 is GTSNPN and CDR2 SVGIG (reference sequence). The CDR3 region is CAWSEGQRLPGYGYTF. In DNA, the CDR3 is TGTGCCTGGAGTGAGGGACAGAGACTACCCGGCTATGGCTACACCTTC.

The V call is TRBV5-1, the J call TRBJ2-1; D is uncertain. This CDR3 has 15 residues. The germline V and J ends were trimmed by 5 bases and 0 bases, with 12 bases remaining between them. Per germline, CDR1 SGHRS and CDR2 YFSETQ. The CDR3 DNA sequence: TGCGCCAGCAGACCATTACCAAGCTCCTACAATGAGCAGTTCTTC. Protein: CASRPLPSSYNEQFF.

Only a few counts were recorded for this clone. The chain combines TRBV5-1 with TRBJ2-7; possible D gene TRBD2, 6 bases. The CDR3 is made up of 16 amino acids. Germline V lookup: CDR1 SGHRS, CDR2 YFSETQ. The V end lost 0 bases, the J end lost 7 bases, and 20 bases lay between the germline ends. The chain's CDR3 is CASSLDAGTTPKEQYF. The CDR3, as DNA: TGCGCCAGCAGCTTGGACGCGGGGACCACCCCTAAGGAGCAGTACTTC.

This clone was seen a handful of times. The chain is built from TRBV4-2 and TRBJ2-7; D remains ambiguous. V lost 3 bases and J lost 5, with 14 bases in between. CDR1 is LGHNA, CDR2 YNFKEQ, per germline. The CDR3 is 14 residues long. The CDR3 nucleotides read TGTGCCAGCAGCCAGGTGGAGATTTCCCACGAGCAGTACTTC. Protein sequence: CASSQVEISHEQYF.

The genes are TRBV7-2 and TRBJ2-7; D unclear. CDR1 and CDR2 from the germline V gene are SGHTA and FQGNSA. Trimming cost V 2 bases and J 3 bases, with 8 bases left between them. This CDR3 has 13 amino acids. CDR3 DNA sequence: TGTGCCAGCAGCTTACCACAGTACTACGAGCAGTACTTC. This encodes CASSLPQYYEQYF.

The genes are TRBV30 and TRBJ2-1; TRBD1 might be the D (5 bases). Germline V gene data show CDR1 as GTSNPN and CDR2 as SVGIG (reference sequence). The CDR3 totals 13 residues. V was clipped by 0 bases and J by 8 bases, with 11 bases between them. CDR3 in amino acids: CAWSVDQGYEQFF. The DNA for the CDR3 is TGTGCCTGGAGTGTGGATCAGGGCTATGAGCAGTTCTTC.